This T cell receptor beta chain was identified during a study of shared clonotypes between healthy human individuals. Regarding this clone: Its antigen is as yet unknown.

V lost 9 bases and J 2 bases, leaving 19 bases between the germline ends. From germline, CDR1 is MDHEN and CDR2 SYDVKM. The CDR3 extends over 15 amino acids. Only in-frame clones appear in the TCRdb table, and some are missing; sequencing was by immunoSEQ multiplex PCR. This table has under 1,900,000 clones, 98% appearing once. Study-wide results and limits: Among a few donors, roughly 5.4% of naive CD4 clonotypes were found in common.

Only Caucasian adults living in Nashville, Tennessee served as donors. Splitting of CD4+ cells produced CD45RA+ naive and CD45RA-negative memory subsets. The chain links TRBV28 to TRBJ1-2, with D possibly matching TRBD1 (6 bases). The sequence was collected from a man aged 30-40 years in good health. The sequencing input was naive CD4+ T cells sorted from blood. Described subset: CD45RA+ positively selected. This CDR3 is CASTHPTGSNYGYTF. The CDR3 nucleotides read TGTGCCAGTACCCATCCGACAGGATCGAACTATGGCTACACCTTC.